The 7 T cell receptor beta chains listed next were all sequenced from one sample in a study of blood T cell repertoires in COVID-19. Clones were sequenced by immunoSEQ multiplex PCR, and TCRdb holds only the in-frame ones, with some missing. The data contain approximately 180,000 clones, 80% to 90% of them seen just once; the ten biggest clones take up 3% to 4%. Sequenced sample: peripheral blood. Receptors originate from a man aged 60-69 years with acute or convalescent COVID-19.

The chain employs TRBV2 and TRBJ2-1; 10 nucleotides match TRBD2. Germline trimming cut 2 bases from V and 7 bases from J; bases unmatched to any gene: 5. There are 15 residues in the CDR3. CDR1 and CDR2 from the germline V gene are SNHLY and FYNNEI. CDR3 nucleotide sequence: TGTGCCAGCAGTGAACAGGGACTAGCGAGAAATGAGCAGTTCTTC. It encodes CASSEQGLARNEQFF.

The CDR3 sequence: CASSGEGSNYGYTF. CDR3 coding DNA: TGTGCCAGCAGTGGGGAGGGTTCTAACTATGGCTACACCTTC. This chain joins TRBV2 and TRBJ1-2; no definite D call. Germline V gives CDR1 SNHLY, CDR2 FYNNEI. Trimming cost V 4 bases and J 0 bases, with 9 bases left between them. The CDR3 contains 14 residues.

The V gene is TRBV18, the J gene TRBJ2-1, with 9 bases matching TRBD2. With V trimmed by 3 bases and J by 0 bases, 3 bases remained unmatched. The V gene's germline CDR1 is KGHSH and CDR2 LQKENI. This CDR3 is 16 amino acids long. The CDR3 nucleotides read TGTGCCAGCTCACCTCTAGCGGGACTCTCCTACAATGAGCAGTTCTTC. This codes for CASSPLAGLSYNEQFF.

The chain links TRBV7-9 to TRBJ2-3; D ambiguous. The CDR3 loop spans 15 amino acids. V lost 3 bases and J lost 1, with 11 bases in between. The germline CDR1 and CDR2 sequences are SEHNR and FQNEAQ (reference sequence). The CDR3 DNA sequence: TGTGCCAGCAGCTTTATTTCTTCTGGCACAGATACGCAGTATTTT. This sequence encodes CASSFISSGTDTQYF.

This clone has just one count. The gene calls are TRBV11-3 and TRBJ2-1; possibly TRBD2 for D (5 bases). V was shortened by 2 bases and J by 3 bases, with 14 bases between the two germline ends. Looked up from germline, CDR1 is SGHNT and CDR2 is YENEEA. There are 16 residues in the CDR3. Here the CDR3 reads CASSLRGPSGYNEQFF. In DNA form, the CDR3 reads TGTGCCAGCAGCTTACGAGGGCCCTCGGGCTACAATGAGCAGTTCTTC.

The V gene is TRBV5-1, the J gene TRBJ1-2; D may be TRBD1 (5 bases). The CDR3 has 15 residues. Germline V lookup: CDR1 SGHRS, CDR2 YFSETQ. Trimming removed 0 bases from V and 6 bases from J, with 15 bases in between. The CDR3 loop is CASSLAQGSINGYTF. The DNA of the CDR3 is TGCGCCAGCAGCTTGGCCCAGGGCAGCATCAATGGCTACACCTTC.

This chain connects TRBV11-2 to TRBJ2-7; D is possibly TRBD2 (5 bases). Between the trimmed V and J ends, which lost 8 bases and 5 bases, there was a span of 22 bases. This CDR3 contains 15 residues. Per the germline V gene, CDR1 is SGHAT and CDR2 is FQNNGV. CDR3 residues: CASLKRAQFWNEQYF. As DNA, the CDR3 is TGTGCCAGCCTCAAGAGGGCCCAATTCTGGAACGAGCAGTACTTC.